This T cell receptor beta chain was sequenced for a study of CD8+CD57+ T cells in acquired aplastic anemia. Study details: The study obtained an average of around 3.1 ug of DNA from sorted CD4+ and CD8+ cells. Whole-study results and caveats: Between the patient and control groups, CD8+ Simpson's diversity did not differ significantly. Some 31 shared CD8+ CDR3s appeared highly expressed within patients' immunodominant clones.

For CDR3 and TCR beta VDJ profiling, genomic DNA was the template used. TCRdb redid the calling of the reads with MiXCR, one entry per CDR3 protein. The sample records around 200,000 distinct CDR3 sequences, approximately 48% being singletons. This clonotype was observed many times. Antigen specificity is unknown. The CDR3 extends over 15 amino acids. The germline CDR1 and CDR2 sequences are MGHDK and SYGVNS. V lost 6 bases and J lost 4; bases outside the gene matches: 10. All patients picked for sequencing had shown, by flow cytometry, an expansion of CD8+CD57+ cells. Each patient had severe acquired aplastic anemia.

The sequencing input was sorted CD4+, CD8+, or CD8+CD57+ T cells (not recorded which) from PBMCs. The TCR sequence derives from a human donor with aplastic anemia. The rearrangement joins TRBV25-1 to TRBJ1-1, with TRBD1 matching 8 bases. CDR3 in amino acids: CASSSGGAKGTEAFF. In DNA, the CDR3 is TGTGCCAGCAGCTCAGGGGGCGCCAAAGGCACTGAAGCTTTCTTT.